This T cell receptor beta chain stems from a study of CD8 T cells in Susac syndrome. The CDR3 contains 14 residues. Trimming pared 5 bases from V and 3 bases from J, leaving 11 bases between. Germline-derived CDR1 and CDR2 are LNHDA and SQIVND (reference sequence). RNA amounts of 0.5 to 1 ug underwent reverse transcription with random hexamers. Multiplex immunoSEQ PCR targeted 54 Vbeta and 13 Jbeta TCR beta segments. A single record per CDR3 protein comes from TCRdb applying MiXCR to the immunoSEQ multiplex PCR reads. The sample yields 100,000 to 150,000 distinct CDR3 sequences, over 80% seen once. Sequencing of TCR beta was carried out in blood CD8+ and CD4+ T cells. Each multiple sclerosis control was a treatment-naive patient with relapsing-remitting disease that was either stable or active. FACS enriched CD8+ TEMRA cells, while bulk CD8+ and CD4+ were negatively isolated.

The sample was CD8+ T cells from PBMCs. V usage is TRBV19 and J usage is TRBJ2-1; maybe TRBD1 (5 bases). This TCR was recovered from a human donor with multiple sclerosis. The CDR3 loop reads CASSPLTVYNEQFF. The CDR3 DNA reads TGTGCCAGTAGTCCGCTGACAGTCTACAATGAGCAGTTCTTC. Together with reference TRBV19 and TRBJ2-1, the CDR3 gives the full variable domain: DGGITQSPKYLFRKEGQNVTLSCEQNLNHDAMYWYRQDPGQGLRLIYYSQIVNDFQKGDIAEGYSVSREKKESFPLTVTSAQKNPTAFYLCASSPLTVYNEQFFGPGTRLTVL.